This T cell receptor beta chain came from a study of multiple sclerosis patients with progressive multifocal leukoencephalopathy. Sequenced by immunoSEQ multiplex PCR; TCRdb stores in-frame clones only, minus some. Among about 30,000 clones, around 92% were seen once, and the ten largest hold around 1.8%. V gave up 5 bases and J gave up 5 bases, with 13 bases separating them. The V gene's germline CDR1 is MNHEY and CDR2 SMNVEV (reference sequence). The CDR3 extends over 13 amino acids. Time point defined: before natalizumab initiation. T0 refers to blood drawn before natalizumab was first infused. Input material: PBMCs. V and J are TRBV27 and TRBJ2-7; D may correspond to TRBD1 or TRBD2 (6 bases each). This receptor was identified in a man under 40 with multiple sclerosis. The CDR3 DNA reads TGTGCCAGCAGTCCGAACGGGGGCAACGAGCAGTACGTC. Protein sequence: CASSPNGGNEQYV.